What follows describes a single TCR beta chain. Its target is unknown. Since all of the isolated RNA was reverse transcribed, expressed TCRB transcripts were what got sequenced. TCRdb keeps only in-frame clones here, not all; method: immunoSEQ multiplex PCR. Of under 950,000 clones listed, 15% to 20% are singletons. The data were taken from a study of beta chain features in type 1 diabetes. The study's findings and limits: cDNA-based reads could over-represent cells with high TCR expression. HLA influence on TCRB rearrangement stayed unresolved here.

Researchers reported sorting CD4+ naive, central memory, regulatory and stem cell-like memory cells via CD45RO/CCR7/CD25/CD127/CD95/CD27. V was clipped by 4 bases and J by 7 bases; unmatched bases: 8. This CDR3 spans 15 amino acids. The germline V gene encodes CDR1 SGHRS and CDR2 YFSETQ. The chain couples TRBV5-1 to TRBJ2-1; TRBD2 matches 10 bases. The sequenced sample consisted of naive CD4+ T cells from blood. The origin of this receptor is a woman in her late teens or twenties in good health. In nucleotides, the CDR3 is TGCGCCAGCAGCCCGGGACTAGCGAACATTAATGAGCAGTTCTTC. Translated: CASSPGLANINEQFF.